The 32 T cell receptor beta chains given below trace back to one sample, sequenced in a study of Ad26.COV2.S vaccination and SARS-CoV-2 variants. Treatment of the sample: roughly 20 received Ad26.COV2.S at low or high dose, single or two shots; several received placebo; per-sample allocation not given. Specimen acquisition occurred on day 63 following the initial vaccine or placebo injection. Here immunoSEQ multiplex PCR was the method, and the copy in TCRdb shows in-frame clones only, minus some. The repertoire holds some 300,000 clones, with around 83% as singletons. The source was peripheral blood, collected in a trial of Ad26.COV2.S vaccine versus placebo. The receptors here all came from a person between 18 and 59 years old who received the Ad26.COV2.S COVID-19 vaccine or a placebo.

This clone was counted a single time. The V gene is TRBV19, the J gene TRBJ1-2, with D perhaps matching TRBD1 (5 bases). V lost 7 bases, J lost 4 bases, and 13 bases lay in between. The germline CDR1 and CDR2 sequences are LNHDA and SQIVND (reference sequence). The CDR3 spans 13 residues. CDR3 sequence reads: CASIPREGYGYTF. CDR3 sequence (DNA): TGTGCCAGTATTCCCAGGGAGGGCTATGGCTACACCTTC.

The CDR3 region has the DNA TGTGCCAGCAGCCAAGGTGGTTCCGCGGGGGGATCGGTGCAGTACTTC. Its protein is CASSQGGSAGGSVQYF. The gene calls are TRBV4-2 and TRBJ2-7; the match to TRBD2 covers 8 bases. Trimming removed 1 base from V and 9 bases from J; junction bases left unmatched: 14. Germline V gene data show CDR1 as LGHNA and CDR2 as YNFKEQ. The CDR3 runs to 16 residues.

The rearrangement uses TRBV6-1 and TRBJ2-7; 9 positions agree with TRBD2. V dropped 2 bases and J dropped 3; count of bases not matched to a gene: 5. Germline CDR1 reads MNHNS; CDR2 reads SASEGT. The CDR3 is 15 amino acids. CDR3 sequence reads: CASSETVSGGYEQYF. Here the CDR3 DNA reads TGTGCCAGCAGTGAAACTGTTAGCGGGGGCTACGAGCAGTACTTC.

The rearrangement joins TRBV2 to TRBJ2-7; D ambiguous. Looked up from germline, CDR1 is SNHLY and CDR2 is FYNNEI. The CDR3 contains 12 residues. V was clipped by 3 bases and J by 3 bases, with 6 bases between them. The CDR3 protein is CASSDRSYEQYF. As DNA, the CDR3 is TGTGCCAGCAGTGACAGGAGCTACGAGCAGTACTTC.

This chain's CDR3 is CASSIEAGAKDTQYF. Written as DNA, the CDR3 is TGTGCCAGTAGTATAGAAGCGGGGGCGAAAGATACGCAGTATTTT. The rearrangement joins TRBV19 to TRBJ2-3, with TRBD2 identical over 8 bases. CDR1 and CDR2 (germline): LNHDA, SQIVND (reference sequence). The CDR3 runs 15 residues. V lost 0 bases to trimming and J lost 5 bases; unmatched junction nucleotides: 4.

The V and J genes are TRBV5-1 and TRBJ1-2; 12 bases agree with TRBD1. CDR3 length equals 16 residues. Unmatched junction bases numbered 6, after V lost 0 bases and J lost 6 bases. Germline CDR1 is SGHRS and CDR2 is YFSETQ. CDR3 residues: CASSLGDRGLVDGYTF. For the CDR3, the DNA is TGCGCCAGCAGCTTGGGGGACAGGGGGCTAGTCGATGGCTACACCTTC.

The chain is built from TRBV4-1 and TRBJ1-5, with D perhaps TRBD1 (6 bases). The CDR3 runs to 15 residues. Looked up from germline, CDR1 is MGHRA and CDR2 is YSYEKL. V shed 4 bases and J shed 3 bases, with 13 bases lying between them. The CDR3: CASSPYDRNNQPQHF. For the CDR3, the DNA is TGCGCCAGCAGCCCATATGACAGGAACAATCAGCCCCAGCATTTT.

This chain links TRBV24-1 with TRBJ1-5, with 7 bases that match TRBD1. The CDR3 is 16 amino acids. V lost 3 bases, J lost 6 bases, and 10 bases stayed unmatched. Per germline, CDR1 KGHDR and CDR2 SFDVKD. CDR3 DNA: TGTGCCACCAGTGATCTCGACAGGGTGGCGATTCAGCCCCAGCATTTT. It codes for CATSDLDRVAIQPQHF.

The V and J genes are TRBV19 and TRBJ1-2, with D perhaps matching TRBD1 (5 bases). CDR1 and CDR2 from the germline V gene are LNHDA and SQIVND (reference sequence). This CDR3 comprises 14 residues. Trimming left V 6 bases short and J 2 bases short, with 13 bases between. Here the CDR3 reads CASRPTVLNYGYTF. The CDR3 DNA follows: TGTGCCAGTAGGCCGACAGTTTTAAACTATGGCTACACCTTC.

This clone was recorded only once. This chain uses TRBV7-3 with TRBJ2-1, with TRBD1 identical over 12 bases. With 3 bases clipped from V and 6 bases from J, the junction kept 9 bases outside the gene matches. The CDR3 is made up of 17 amino acids. CDR1 SGHTA and CDR2 FQGTGA come from the germline V gene. Here the CDR3 reads CASSLISGQGATNEQFF. CDR3 coding DNA: TGTGCCAGCAGCTTGATTTCGGGACAGGGGGCAACCAATGAGCAGTTCTTC. Based on the CDR3 plus reference TRBV7-3 and TRBJ2-1, the full variable domain is GAGVSQTPSNKVTEKGKYVELRCDPISGHTALYWYRQSLGQGPEFLIYFQGTGAADDSGLPNDRFFAVRPEGSVSTLKIQRTERGDSAVYLCASSLISGQGATNEQFFGPGTRLTVL.

The chain is built from TRBV7-2 and TRBJ1-5; D may be TRBD1 (5 bases). The germline gives CDR1 SGHTA, CDR2 FQGNSA. V was trimmed by 1 base and J by 7 bases, leaving 17 bases between them. The CDR3 is made up of 16 amino acids. The CDR3 nucleotides are TGTGCCAGCAGCTTAGTTCCCCAGGCCGGGGGGCAGCCCCAGCATTTT. Amino acids: CASSLVPQAGGQPQHF.

The chain is built from TRBV5-8 and TRBJ1-1, with 9 bases aligning to TRBD1. The germline CDR1 and CDR2 sequences are SGHTS and YDEGEE. This CDR3 has 13 residues. The V and J ends lost 2 bases and 8 bases, in that order; junction bases with no gene match: 4. The CDR3 reads CASSLRDRAEAFF. The CDR3 nucleotides read TGTGCCAGCAGCTTAAGGGACAGGGCCGAAGCTTTCTTT. The whole variable domain, remainder taken from reference TRBV5-8 and TRBJ1-1, is EAGVTQSPTHLIKTRGQQATLRCSPISGHTSVYWYQQALGLGLQFLLWYDEGEERNRGNFPPRFSGRQFPNYSSELNVNALELEDSALYLCASSLRDRAEAFFGQGTRLTVV.

The V gene is TRBV6-2 or TRBV6-3, the J gene TRBJ1-1; the match to TRBD1 covers 8 bases. This CDR3 region has 14 residues. J lost 4 bases, V lost 5 bases, and 6 bases had no gene match. The germline V gene encodes CDR1 MNHEY and CDR2 SVGEGT. The CDR3 DNA follows: TGTGCCAGCAGTCCGACAGGGGAAGGCACTGAAGCTTTCTTT. Protein sequence: CASSPTGEGTEAFF.

This chain links TRBV30 with TRBJ1-2; possibly TRBD1 for D (6 bases). In germline, CDR1 is GTSNPN, CDR2 SVGIG (reference sequence). The CDR3 consists of 18 residues. Between the trimmed V and J ends, which lost 2 bases and 4 bases, there was a span of 26 bases. CDR3: CAWSLPWGAPVRVYGYTF. CDR3 nucleotide sequence: TGTGCCTGGAGTCTCCCGTGGGGGGCCCCCGTCCGGGTCTATGGCTACACCTTC.

A word on this clone: The sample holds other DNA sequences that translate to the same CDR3. The V and J genes are TRBV11-2 and TRBJ2-7; D call uncertain. CDR1 and CDR2 from the germline V gene are SGHAT and FQNNGV. The germline V and J ends were trimmed by 1 base and 7 bases, with 5 bases remaining between them. The CDR3 length is 11 residues. This chain's CDR3 is CASSLVGEQYF. In DNA form, the CDR3 reads TGTGCCAGCAGCTTAGTGGGGGAGCAGTACTTC. The full variable domain, with the rest looked up from reference TRBV11-2 and TRBJ2-7, is EAGVAQSPRYKIIEKRQSVAFWCNPISGHATLYWYQQILGQGPKLLIQFQNNGVVDDSQLPKDRFSAERLKGVDSTLKIQPAKLEDSAVYLCASSLVGEQYFGPGTRLTVT.

The CDR3 region has the DNA TGTGCCAGCAGTTTCGTGGATACGCAGTATTTT. This sequence encodes CASSFVDTQYF. The chain is built from TRBV27 and TRBJ2-3; the D is unclear. The V end lost 3 bases, the J end lost 6 bases, and 4 bases lay between the germline ends. Germline V gene sequence: CDR1 MNHEY, CDR2 SMNVEV (reference sequence). The CDR3 runs 11 residues.

The chain employs TRBV9 and TRBJ2-3, with a possible D match to TRBD1 (5 bases). Per the germline V gene, CDR1 is SGDLS and CDR2 is YYNGEE. CDR3 length: 16 amino acids. V lost 3 bases and J 2 bases, leaving 16 bases between the germline ends. In DNA form, the CDR3 reads TGTGCCAGCAGCGCAACAGACAGATTGTCCACAGATACGCAGTATTTT. Translation gives CASSATDRLSTDTQYF.

This rearrangement joins TRBV29-1 to TRBJ2-7; D is possibly TRBD1 (6 bases). The germline V gene encodes CDR1 SQVTM and CDR2 ANQGSEA. V shed 7 bases and J shed 2 bases, with 12 bases lying between them. The length of the CDR3 is 12 residues. CDR3 region: CSAAGDTYEQYF. DNA for the CDR3: TGCAGCGCCGCCGGGGACACCTACGAGCAGTACTTC.

The chain is built from TRBV7-3 and TRBJ1-1; D unclear. Trimming took 0 bases from V and 1 from J, leaving 12 bases between them. The CDR3 totals 16 residues. Germline V gene data show CDR1 as SGHTA and CDR2 as FQGTGA. The CDR3, as DNA: TGTGCCAGCAGCTTAACGACGCAGACGGCGAACACTGAAGCTTTCTTT. It codes for CASSLTTQTANTEAFF.

The chain joins TRBV7-2 to TRBJ2-4; a possible D gene is TRBD2 (7 bases). The length of the CDR3 is 15 residues. Germline values: CDR1 SGHTA, CDR2 FQGNSA. V was pared by 0 bases and J by 6 bases, with 12 bases between. The CDR3 region has the DNA TGTGCCAGCAGCTTAGCTAGGGGGAGGGGAAACATTCAGTACTTC. Translation: CASSLARGRGNIQYF.

This clone is a singleton in its sample. V is TRBV5-4 and J is TRBJ2-7; the D gene is possibly TRBD1 (5 bases). The V end was cut by 3 bases, the J end by 3 bases, with 19 bases between. The CDR3 extends over 16 amino acids. Per germline, CDR1 SGHNT and CDR2 YYREEE (reference sequence). The CDR3 DNA is TGTGCCAGCAGCTCGAGTCGGAACAGGAATGGCTACGAGCAGTACTTC. Its translation: CASSSSRNRNGYEQYF.

The V call is TRBV14, the J call TRBJ2-7; D is perhaps TRBD1 or TRBD2 (5 bases each). This CDR3 region has 14 residues. Trimming took off 0 bases at V and 4 bases at J, with 10 bases between the two ends. Germline CDR1 reads SGHDN; CDR2 reads FVKESK. The CDR3 DNA reads TGTGCCAGCAGCCAAGATACTTGGGGGTACGAGCAGTACTTC. Translating gives CASSQDTWGYEQYF.

CDR3 sequence reads: CARNRGVGENTIYF. CDR3 DNA: TGTGCCCGAAACAGGGGAGTCGGGGAAAACACCATATATTTT. The chain is built from TRBV30 and TRBJ1-3, with TRBD1 matching 7 bases. Germline CDR1 reads GTSNPN; CDR2 reads SVGIG (reference sequence). The CDR3 contains 14 residues. V dropped 8 bases and J dropped 6; count of bases not matched to a gene: 13.

V gene TRBV11-2 combines with J gene TRBJ1-2; weak D call: TRBD1 (5 bases). This CDR3 has 15 residues. Germline V gene lookup returns CDR1 SGHAT and CDR2 FQNNGV. V was pared by 5 bases and J by 7 bases, with 20 bases between. The CDR3 reads CASSLSGLGGSGYTF. The CDR3 DNA reads TGTGCCAGCAGCCTCTCAGGGCTCGGGGGGTCTGGCTACACCTTC.

Concerning this clone: Other nucleotide sequences from this sample produce the same CDR3. The chain employs TRBV27 and TRBJ1-1, with no clear D. The CDR3 is 12 amino acids. Per the germline V gene, CDR1 is MNHEY and CDR2 is SMNVEV (reference sequence). V lost 7 bases, J lost 3 bases, and 9 bases lay in between. The CDR3 nucleotides read TGTGCCAGCAAAAGACCCGACACTGAAGCTTTCTTT. It encodes CASKRPDTEAFF.

This clone appeared a few times. The chain links TRBV5-3 to TRBJ1-5; TRBD1 aligns across 12 bases. TRBV5-3 is reported as an ORF; its role is uncertain. The CDR3 has 21 amino acids. After removal of 4 bases from V and 0 bases from J, the junction contained 17 bases not matched to a gene. The CDR3 DNA follows: TGTGCCAGAAGCCGAGGAAAACGAGGGACAGGGGGCTTATATAGCAATCAGCCCCAGCATTTT. Protein sequence: CARSRGKRGTGGLYSNQPQHF.

The gene calls are TRBV4-2 and TRBJ2-3, with TRBD1 identical over 7 bases. From germline, CDR1 is LGHNA and CDR2 YNFKEQ. V dropped 4 bases and J dropped 3; count of bases not matched to a gene: 7. The CDR3 runs 15 residues. The CDR3 loop is CASSRRDRETDTQYF. CDR3 sequence (DNA): TGTGCCAGCAGCCGCCGGGACAGAGAAACAGATACGCAGTATTTT.

The V and J genes are TRBV6-2 or TRBV6-3 and TRBJ1-5; D may be TRBD1 (6 bases). Trimming left V 5 bases short and J 5 bases short, with 16 bases between. CDR3 length: 15 amino acids. Germline values: CDR1 MNHEY, CDR2 SVGEGT. The CDR3 here is CASSPTGSSHQPQHF. DNA of the CDR3: TGTGCCAGCAGTCCCACAGGGTCGAGTCATCAGCCCCAGCATTTT.

The V call is TRBV25-1, the J call TRBJ2-7, with a weak D call TRBD2 (6 bases). Looked up from germline, CDR1 is MGHDK and CDR2 is SYGVNS. Trimming removed 5 bases from V and 2 bases from J, with 13 bases in between. This CDR3 comprises 14 residues. The CDR3 sequence: CASSPDGSTYEQYF. CDR3 DNA sequence: TGTGCCAGCAGTCCCGACGGGAGTACCTACGAGCAGTACTTC.

This chain uses TRBV3-1 (or the pseudogene TRBV3-2) with TRBJ2-1, with 9 bases identical to TRBD1. There are 16 residues in the CDR3. J gave up 1 base and V 8 bases, and 9 bases lay outside the gene matches. Germline V gene sequence: CDR1 LGHDT, CDR2 YNNKEL (reference sequence). The CDR3: CASAHRGLGSYNEQFF. CDR3 coding DNA: TGTGCCAGCGCCCACAGGGGGCTGGGATCCTACAATGAGCAGTTCTTC.

The chain uses TRBV6-5 and TRBJ1-5; D possibly corresponds to TRBD1 (5 bases). From germline, CDR1 is MNHEY and CDR2 SVGAGI. The CDR3 has 14 residues. Trimming took off 8 bases at V and 4 bases at J, with 15 bases between the two ends. The CDR3 DNA follows: TGTGCCAGCCAGGACGGTCGGGGGAATCAGCCCCAGCATTTT. Translating gives CASQDGRGNQPQHF.

The chain uses TRBV7-8 and TRBJ2-2; 8 nucleotides match TRBD2. The CDR3 runs to 17 residues. Losses at the gene ends were 4 bases for V and 9 bases for J; bases not matched to a gene: 16. Germline CDR1 reads SGHVS; CDR2 reads FQNEAQ. The CDR3 here is CASSSTAGTRETRELFF. Written as DNA, the CDR3 is TGTGCCAGCAGCTCGACAGCCGGGACTAGAGAAACCCGGGAGCTGTTTTTT.